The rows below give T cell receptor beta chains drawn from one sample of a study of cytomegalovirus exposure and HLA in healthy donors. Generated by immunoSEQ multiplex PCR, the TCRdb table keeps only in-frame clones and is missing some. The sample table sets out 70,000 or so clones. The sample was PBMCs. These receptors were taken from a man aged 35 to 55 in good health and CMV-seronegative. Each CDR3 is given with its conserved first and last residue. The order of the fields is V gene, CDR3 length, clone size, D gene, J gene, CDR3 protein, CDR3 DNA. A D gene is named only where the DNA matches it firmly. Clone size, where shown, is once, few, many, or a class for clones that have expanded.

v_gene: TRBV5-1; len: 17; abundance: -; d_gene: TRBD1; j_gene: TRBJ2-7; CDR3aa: CASSLRSPGQGNGEQYF; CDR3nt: TGCGCCAGCAGCTTGCGATCACCGGGACAGGGGAATGGCGAGCAGTACTTC
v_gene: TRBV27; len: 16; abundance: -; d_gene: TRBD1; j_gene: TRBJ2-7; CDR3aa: CASSLERTGGLYEQYF; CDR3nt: TGTGCCAGCAGTTTGGAGAGGACAGGGGGCTTGTACGAGCAGTACTTC
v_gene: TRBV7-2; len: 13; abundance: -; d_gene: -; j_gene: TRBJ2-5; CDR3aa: CASSHGGQETQYF; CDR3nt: TGTGCCAGCAGCCACGGAGGGCAAGAGACCCAGTACTTC
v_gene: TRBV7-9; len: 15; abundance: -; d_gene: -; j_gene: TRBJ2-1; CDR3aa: CASSSKQGSYNEQFF; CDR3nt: TGTGCCAGCAGCTCTAAGCAGGGTTCCTACAATGAGCAGTTCTTC
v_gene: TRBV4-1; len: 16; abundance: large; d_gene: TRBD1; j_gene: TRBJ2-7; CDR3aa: CASSQVQGQGSYEQYF; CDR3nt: TGCGCCAGCAGCCAAGTCCAAGGACAGGGCTCCTACGAGCAGTACTTC
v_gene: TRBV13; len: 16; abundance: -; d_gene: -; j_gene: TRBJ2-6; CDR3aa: CASSVLWASGANVLTF; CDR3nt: TGTGCCAGCAGCGTCCTGTGGGCCTCTGGGGCCAACGTCCTGACTTTC
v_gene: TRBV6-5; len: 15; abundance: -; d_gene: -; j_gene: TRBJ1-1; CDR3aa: CASSYSNRVTPEAFF; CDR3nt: TGTGCCAGCAGTTACTCGAACAGGGTAACCCCTGAAGCTTTCTTT
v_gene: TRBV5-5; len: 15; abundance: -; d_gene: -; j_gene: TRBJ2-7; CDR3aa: CASSFSPGDSYEQYF; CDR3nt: TGTGCCAGCAGCTTTAGTCCAGGGGACTCCTACGAGCAGTACTTC
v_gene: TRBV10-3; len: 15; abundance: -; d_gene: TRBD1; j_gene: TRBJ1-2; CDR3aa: CAIRPDRGNNYGYTF; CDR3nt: TGTGCCATCAGACCCGACAGGGGCAATAACTATGGCTACACCTTC
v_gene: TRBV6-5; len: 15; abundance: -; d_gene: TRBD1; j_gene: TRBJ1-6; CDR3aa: CASSARDRGRSPLHF; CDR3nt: TGTGCCAGCAGTGCCCGGGACAGGGGGCGTTCACCCCTCCACTTT
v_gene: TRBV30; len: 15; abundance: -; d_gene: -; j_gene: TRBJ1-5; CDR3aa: CAWSLLRAGNQPQHF; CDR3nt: TGTGCCTGGAGTCTCCTCAGGGCGGGCAATCAGCCCCAGCATTTT
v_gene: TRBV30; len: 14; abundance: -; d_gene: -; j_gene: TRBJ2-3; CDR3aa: CAWSVGGVADTQYF; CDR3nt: TGTGCCTGGAGTGTTGGCGGGGTCGCAGATACGCAGTATTTT
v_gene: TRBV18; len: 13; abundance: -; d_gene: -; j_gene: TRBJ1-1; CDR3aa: CASSPTGSFEAFF; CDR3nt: TGTGCCAGCTCACCCACAGGGAGTTTTGAAGCTTTCTTT
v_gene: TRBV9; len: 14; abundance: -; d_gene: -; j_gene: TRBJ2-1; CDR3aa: CASSLDLGNNEQFF; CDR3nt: TGTGCCAGCAGCCTGGACTTAGGGAACAATGAGCAGTTCTTC
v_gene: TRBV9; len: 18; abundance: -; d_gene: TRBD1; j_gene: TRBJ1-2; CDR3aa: CASSVRADGGQASYGYTF; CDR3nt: TGTGCCAGCAGCGTGCGGGCCGACGGGGGACAGGCTAGTTATGGCTACACCTTC
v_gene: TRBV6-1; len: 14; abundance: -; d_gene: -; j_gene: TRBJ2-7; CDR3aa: CASSATGSAYEQYF; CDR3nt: TGTGCCAGCAGTGCGACAGGCTCCGCCTACGAGCAGTACTTC
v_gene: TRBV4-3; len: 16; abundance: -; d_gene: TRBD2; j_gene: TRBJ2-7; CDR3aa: CASSELAGAISYEQYF; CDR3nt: TGCGCCAGCAGCGAACTAGCGGGGGCCATCTCCTACGAGCAGTACTTC
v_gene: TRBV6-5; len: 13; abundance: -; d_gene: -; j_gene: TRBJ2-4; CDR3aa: CASSPGTRGIQYF; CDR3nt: TGTGCCAGCAGCCCCGGGACACGGGGCATTCAGTACTTC
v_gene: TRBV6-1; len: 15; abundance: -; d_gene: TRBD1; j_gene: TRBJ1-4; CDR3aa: CASTPTGGSGEKLFF; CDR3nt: TGTGCCAGCACTCCGACAGGGGGGAGTGGTGAAAAACTGTTTTTT
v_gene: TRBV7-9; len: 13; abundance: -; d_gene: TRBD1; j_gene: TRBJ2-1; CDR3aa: CASSLLSGTGQFF; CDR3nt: TGTGCCAGCAGCCTCTTATCCGGGACAGGGCAGTTCTTC
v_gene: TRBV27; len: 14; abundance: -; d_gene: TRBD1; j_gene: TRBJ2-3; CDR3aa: CASSPGQGTDTQYF; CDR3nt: TGTGCCAGCAGTCCAGGACAGGGCACAGATACGCAGTATTTT
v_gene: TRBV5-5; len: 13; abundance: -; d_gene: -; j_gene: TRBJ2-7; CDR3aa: CASSGARNYEQYF; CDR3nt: TGTGCCAGCAGCGGGGCACGAAACTACGAGCAGTACTTC
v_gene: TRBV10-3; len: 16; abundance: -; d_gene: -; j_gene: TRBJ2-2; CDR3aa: CAISAGYGANTGELFF; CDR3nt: TGTGCCATCAGTGCTGGGTACGGGGCGAACACCGGGGAGCTGTTTTTT
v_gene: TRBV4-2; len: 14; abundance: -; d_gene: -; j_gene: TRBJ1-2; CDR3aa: CASSQDRQSYGYTF; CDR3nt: TGTGCCAGCAGCCAAGATCGACAGAGCTATGGCTACACCTTC
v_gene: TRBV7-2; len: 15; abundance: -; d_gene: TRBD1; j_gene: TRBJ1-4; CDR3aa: CASRETGGGLEKLFF; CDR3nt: TGTGCCAGCAGGGAGACAGGGGGCGGCCTTGAAAAACTGTTTTTT
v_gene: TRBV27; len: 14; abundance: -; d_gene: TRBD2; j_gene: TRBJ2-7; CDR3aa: CASSTGTSFYEQYF; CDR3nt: TGTGCCAGCAGTACCGGGACTAGTTTCTACGAGCAGTACTTC
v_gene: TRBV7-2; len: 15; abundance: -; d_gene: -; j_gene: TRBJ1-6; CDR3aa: CASSLTSLGNSPLHF; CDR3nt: TGTGCCAGCAGCCTCACTAGCCTGGGAAATTCACCCCTCCACTTT
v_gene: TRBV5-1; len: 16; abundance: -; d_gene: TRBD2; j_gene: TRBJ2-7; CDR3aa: CASSPGLAGLAYEQYF; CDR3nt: TGCGCCAGCAGCCCGGGACTAGCGGGGCTAGCCTACGAGCAGTACTTC
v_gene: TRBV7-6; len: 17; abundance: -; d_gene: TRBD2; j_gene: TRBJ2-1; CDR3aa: CASSLRSGGPRGNEQFF; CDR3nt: TGTGCCAGCAGCTTAAGGAGCGGGGGCCCTCGCGGCAATGAGCAGTTCTTC
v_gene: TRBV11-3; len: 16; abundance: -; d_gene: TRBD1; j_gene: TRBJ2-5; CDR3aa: CASSLGDRVVQETQYF; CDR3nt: TGTGCCAGCAGCTTAGGGGACAGGGTGGTCCAAGAGACCCAGTACTTC
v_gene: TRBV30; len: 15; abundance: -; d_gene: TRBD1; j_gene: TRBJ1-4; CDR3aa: CAWSVRRQGNEKLFF; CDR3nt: TGTGCCTGGAGTGTACGTAGACAGGGTAATGAAAAACTGTTTTTT
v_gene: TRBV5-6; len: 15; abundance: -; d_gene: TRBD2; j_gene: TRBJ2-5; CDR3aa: CATSLGSGRRETQYF; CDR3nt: TGTGCCACCTCTCTGGGTAGCGGGAGGAGGGAGACCCAGTACTTC
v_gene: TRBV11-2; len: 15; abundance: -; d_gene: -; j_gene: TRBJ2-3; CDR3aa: CASSSRSGDADTQYF; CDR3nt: TGTGCCAGCAGCTCCCGAAGCGGTGATGCAGATACGCAGTATTTT
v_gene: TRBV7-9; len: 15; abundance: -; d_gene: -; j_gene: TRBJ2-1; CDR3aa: CASSLRSSGHNEQFF; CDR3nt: TGTGCCAGCAGCCTCAGGAGTAGCGGACACAATGAGCAGTTCTTC
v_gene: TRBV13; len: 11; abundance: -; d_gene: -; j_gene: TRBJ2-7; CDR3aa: CASSLEYEQYF; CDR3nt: TGTGCCAGCAGCTTGGAGTACGAGCAGTACTTC
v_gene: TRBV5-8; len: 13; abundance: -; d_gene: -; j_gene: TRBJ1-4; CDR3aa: CASSFEVREKLFF; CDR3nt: TGTGCCAGCAGCTTCGAGGTAAGGGAAAAACTGTTTTTT
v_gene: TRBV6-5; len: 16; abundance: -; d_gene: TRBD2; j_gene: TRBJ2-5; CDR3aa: CASSYSMGLARETQYF; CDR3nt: TGTGCCAGCAGTTACTCGATGGGACTAGCGAGAGAGACCCAGTACTTC